The next 8 T cell receptor beta chains were all read from a single sample in a study of cytomegalovirus exposure and HLA in healthy donors. With 60 Vbeta and 13 Jbeta primers, the PCR was carried out. Repertoires were generated with immunoSEQ multiplex PCR, while TCRdb's copy carries only in-frame clones and drops some. This table has around 100,000 clones, more than 65% appearing once. The sequenced sample consisted of PBMCs. The receptors originated from a woman aged 18-29 years in good health and CMV-seropositive.

This clone was found once. The chain carries TRBV7-9 and TRBJ1-6; possible D gene TRBD1, 5 bases. Germline values: CDR1 SEHNR, CDR2 FQNEAQ (reference sequence). With 1 base removed from V and 8 bases from J, the gap between germline ends came to 12 bases. This CDR3 contains 15 residues. CDR3 protein: CASSLVGGTDSPLHF. CDR3 coding DNA: TGTGCCAGCAGCTTAGTGGGGGGGACCGATTCACCCCTCCACTTT. The variable domain in full, completed from reference TRBV7-9 and TRBJ1-6, reads DTGVSQNPRHKITKRGQNVTFRCDPISEHNRLYWYRQTLGQGPEFLTYFQNEAQLEKSRLLSDRFSAERPKGSFSTLEIQRTEQGDSAMYLCASSLVGGTDSPLHFGNGTRLTVT.

The CDR3 loop reads CASSLEAREETQYF. The CDR3 coding sequence is TGCGCCAGCAGCTTGGAGGCTAGAGAGGAGACCCAGTACTTC. J is TRBJ2-5 and V is TRBV5-1; no clear D gene. The CDR3 consists of 14 residues. Trimming pared 0 bases from V and 5 bases from J, leaving 11 bases between. Per germline, CDR1 SGHRS and CDR2 YFSETQ.

The V gene is TRBV5-1, the J gene TRBJ2-5; the match to TRBD2 covers 9 bases. V lost 5 bases, J lost 3 bases, and 8 bases stayed unmatched. The length of the CDR3 is 15 residues. Germline lookup yields CDR1 SGHRS and CDR2 YFSETQ. CDR3: CASRGLAGEKETQYF. The DNA for the CDR3 is TGCGCCAGCAGAGGTTTAGCGGGAGAGAAAGAGACCCAGTACTTC.

This clone was counted between two and nine times. The V call is TRBV9, the J call TRBJ2-3, with TRBD2 identical over 10 bases. Trimming took 0 bases from V and 0 from J; bases not matched to a gene: 7. The CDR3 sequence is 18 residues long. Germline-derived CDR1 and CDR2 are SGDLS and YYNGEE. The CDR3, as DNA: TGTGCCAGCAGCGTAGAGCTAGCGGGAGCTTCAAGCACAGATACGCAGTATTTT. This gives the protein CASSVELAGASSTDTQYF.

In this sample, this clone turned up a few times. This chain links TRBV5-1 with TRBJ2-3; TRBD2 matches 14 bases. V was pared by 4 bases and J by 3 bases, with 7 bases of the junction left unmatched. Germline V gene sequence: CDR1 SGHRS, CDR2 YFSETQ. The CDR3 spans 17 residues. The CDR3 spells CASSMTRLAGGTDTQYF. The CDR3 nucleotides are TGCGCCAGCAGCATGACAAGACTAGCGGGGGGGACAGATACGCAGTATTTT.

This chain connects TRBV6-5 to TRBJ1-5; maybe TRBD1 (6 bases). This CDR3 spans 15 amino acids. The V gene lost 6 bases and the J gene lost 4 bases, with 16 bases spanning the gap. In germline, CDR1 is MNHEY, CDR2 SVGAGI. Here the CDR3 reads CASRPNRVSNQPQHF. The CDR3 DNA follows: TGTGCCAGCAGACCAAACAGGGTTAGTAATCAGCCCCAGCATTTT.

The J gene is TRBJ2-5, the V gene TRBV25-1, with D tentatively TRBD2 (7 bases). The CDR3 totals 17 residues. Between the trimmed V and J ends, which lost 4 bases and 1 base, there was a span of 19 bases. Looked up from germline, CDR1 is MGHDK and CDR2 is SYGVNS. The CDR3 coding sequence is TGTGCCAGCAGTGGGGGCGGGGGACGGACAGTCCAAGAGACCCAGTACTTC. It encodes CASSGGGGRTVQETQYF.

As concerns this clone: This specimen includes other DNA sequences encoding the same CDR3. The chain links TRBV11-3 to TRBJ2-7; D possibly corresponds to TRBD2 (6 bases). V gave up 9 bases and J gave up 2 bases, with 26 bases separating them. Germline V gives CDR1 SGHNT, CDR2 YENEEA. There are 17 residues in the CDR3. CDR3 DNA sequence: TGTGCCAGTAGCCCCATCCCAAAGGGGAGGTCGACCTACGAGCAGTACTTC. Encoded protein: CASSPIPKGRSTYEQYF.